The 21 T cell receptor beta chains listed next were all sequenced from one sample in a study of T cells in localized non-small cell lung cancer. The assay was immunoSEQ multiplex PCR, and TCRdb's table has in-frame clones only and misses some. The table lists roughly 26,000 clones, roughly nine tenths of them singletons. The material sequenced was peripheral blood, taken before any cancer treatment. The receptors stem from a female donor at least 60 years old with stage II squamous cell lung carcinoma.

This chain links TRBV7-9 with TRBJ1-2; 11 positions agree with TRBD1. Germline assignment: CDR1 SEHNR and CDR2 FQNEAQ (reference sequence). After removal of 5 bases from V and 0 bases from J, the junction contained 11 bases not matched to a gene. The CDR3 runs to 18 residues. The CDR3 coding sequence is TGTGCCAGCAGCATCCGGGGGACAGGGGGTTACACTAACTATGGCTACACCTTC. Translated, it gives CASSIRGTGGYTNYGYTF.

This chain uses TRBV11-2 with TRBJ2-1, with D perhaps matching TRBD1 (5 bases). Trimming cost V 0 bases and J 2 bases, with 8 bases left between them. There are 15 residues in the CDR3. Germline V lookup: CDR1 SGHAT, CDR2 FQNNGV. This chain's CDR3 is CASSLDPRAYNEQFF. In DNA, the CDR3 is TGTGCCAGCAGCTTAGACCCCAGGGCCTACAATGAGCAGTTCTTC. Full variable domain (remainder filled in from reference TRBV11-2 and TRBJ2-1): EAGVAQSPRYKIIEKRQSVAFWCNPISGHATLYWYQQILGQGPKLLIQFQNNGVVDDSQLPKDRFSAERLKGVDSTLKIQPAKLEDSAVYLCASSLDPRAYNEQFFGPGTRLTVL.

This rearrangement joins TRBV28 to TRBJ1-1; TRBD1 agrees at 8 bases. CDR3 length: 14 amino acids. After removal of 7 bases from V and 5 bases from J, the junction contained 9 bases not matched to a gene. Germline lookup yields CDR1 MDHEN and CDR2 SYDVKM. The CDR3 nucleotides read TGTGCCAGCAACATAGGGACAGGAGTAACTGAAGCTTTCTTT. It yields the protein CASNIGTGVTEAFF.

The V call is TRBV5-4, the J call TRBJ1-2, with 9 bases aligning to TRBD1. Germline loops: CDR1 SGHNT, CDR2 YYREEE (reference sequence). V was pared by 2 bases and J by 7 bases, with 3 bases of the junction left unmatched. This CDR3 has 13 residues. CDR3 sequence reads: CASSLQGAGGYTF. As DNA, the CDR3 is TGTGCCAGCAGCTTACAGGGGGCTGGTGGCTACACCTTC.

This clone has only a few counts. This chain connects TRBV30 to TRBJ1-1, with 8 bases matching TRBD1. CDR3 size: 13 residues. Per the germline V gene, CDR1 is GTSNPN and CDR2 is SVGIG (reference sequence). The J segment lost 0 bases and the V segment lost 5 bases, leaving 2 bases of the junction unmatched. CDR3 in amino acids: CAWSGQVNTEAFF. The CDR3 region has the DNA TGTGCCTGGTCGGGACAGGTGAACACTGAAGCTTTCTTT.

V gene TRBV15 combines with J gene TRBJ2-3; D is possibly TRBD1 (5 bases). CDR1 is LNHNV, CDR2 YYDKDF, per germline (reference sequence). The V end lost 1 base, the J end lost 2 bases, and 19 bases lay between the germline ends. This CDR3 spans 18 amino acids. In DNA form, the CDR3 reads TGTGCCACCAGCAGAGCAGGCCAATTTTACAGGTCCACAGATACGCAGTATTTT. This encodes CATSRAGQFYRSTDTQYF.

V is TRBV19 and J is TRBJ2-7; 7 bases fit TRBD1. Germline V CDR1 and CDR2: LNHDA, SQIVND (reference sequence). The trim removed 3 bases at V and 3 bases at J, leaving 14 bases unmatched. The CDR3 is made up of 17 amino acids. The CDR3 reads CASSMGFMTGRFYEQYF. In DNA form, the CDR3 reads TGTGCCAGTAGTATGGGTTTTATGACAGGGCGGTTCTACGAGCAGTACTTC.

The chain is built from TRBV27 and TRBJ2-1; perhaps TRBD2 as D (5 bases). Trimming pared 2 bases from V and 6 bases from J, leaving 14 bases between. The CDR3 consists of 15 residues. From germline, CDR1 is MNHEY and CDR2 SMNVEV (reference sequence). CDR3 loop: CASSLSGSAPNEQFF. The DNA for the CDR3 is TGTGCCAGCAGTTTAAGTGGGAGTGCCCCCAATGAGCAGTTCTTC.

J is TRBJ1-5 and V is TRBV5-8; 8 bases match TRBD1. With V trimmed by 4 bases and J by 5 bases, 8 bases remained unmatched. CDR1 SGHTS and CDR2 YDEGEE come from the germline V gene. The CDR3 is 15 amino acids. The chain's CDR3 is CASSPGQVTDQPQHF. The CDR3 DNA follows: TGTGCCAGCAGCCCGGGACAGGTCACGGATCAGCCCCAGCATTTT. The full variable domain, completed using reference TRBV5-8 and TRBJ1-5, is EAGVTQSPTHLIKTRGQQATLRCSPISGHTSVYWYQQALGLGLQFLLWYDEGEERNRGNFPPRFSGRQFPNYSSELNVNALELEDSALYLCASSPGQVTDQPQHFGDGTRLSIL.

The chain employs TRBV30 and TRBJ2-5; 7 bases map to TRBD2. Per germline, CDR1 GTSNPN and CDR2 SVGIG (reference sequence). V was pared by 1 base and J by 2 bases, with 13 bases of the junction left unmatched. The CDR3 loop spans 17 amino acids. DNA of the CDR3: TGTGCCTGGAGTGATAAGGGAGGGGTTAGTGGGCAAGAGACCCAGTACTTC. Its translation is CAWSDKGGVSGQETQYF. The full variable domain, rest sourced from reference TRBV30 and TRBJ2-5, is SQTIHQWPATLVQPVGSPLSLECTVEGTSNPNLYWYRQAAGRGLQLLFYSVGIGQISSEVPQNLSASRPQDRQFILSSKKLLLSDSGFYLCAWSDKGGVSGQETQYFGPGTRLLVL.

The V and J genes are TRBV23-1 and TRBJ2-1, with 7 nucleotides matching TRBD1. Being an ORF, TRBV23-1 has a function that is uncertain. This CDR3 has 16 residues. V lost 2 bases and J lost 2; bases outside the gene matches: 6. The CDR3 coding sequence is TGCGCCAGCAGTCAAGCGAGGGACAGACCCTACAATGAGCAGTTCTTC. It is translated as CASSQARDRPYNEQFF.

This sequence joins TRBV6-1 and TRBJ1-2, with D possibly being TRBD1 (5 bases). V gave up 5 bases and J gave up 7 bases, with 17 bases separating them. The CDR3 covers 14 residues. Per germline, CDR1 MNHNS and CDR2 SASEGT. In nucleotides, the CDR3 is TGTGCCAGCAGTACGTCCCAGGGCCATCCTGGCTACACCTTC. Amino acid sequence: CASSTSQGHPGYTF.

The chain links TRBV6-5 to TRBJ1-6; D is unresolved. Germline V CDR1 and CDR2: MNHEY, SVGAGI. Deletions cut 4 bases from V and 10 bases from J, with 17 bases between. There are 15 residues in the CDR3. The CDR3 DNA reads TGTGCCAGCAGTTCCGCCGGGCCCTCCGGGTCACCCCTCCACTTT. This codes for CASSSAGPSGSPLHF.

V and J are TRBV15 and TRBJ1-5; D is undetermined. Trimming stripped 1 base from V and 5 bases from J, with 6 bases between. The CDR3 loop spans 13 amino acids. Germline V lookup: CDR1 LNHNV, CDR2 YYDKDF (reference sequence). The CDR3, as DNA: TGTGCCACCAGCAGAGGGCAGTATCAGCCCCAGCATTTT. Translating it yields CATSRGQYQPQHF.

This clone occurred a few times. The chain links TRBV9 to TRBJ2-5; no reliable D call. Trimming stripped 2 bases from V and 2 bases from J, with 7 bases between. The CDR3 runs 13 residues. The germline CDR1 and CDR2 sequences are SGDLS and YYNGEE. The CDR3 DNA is TGTGCCAGCAGCGTCGCCGATCAAGAGACCCAGTACTTC. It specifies CASSVADQETQYF.

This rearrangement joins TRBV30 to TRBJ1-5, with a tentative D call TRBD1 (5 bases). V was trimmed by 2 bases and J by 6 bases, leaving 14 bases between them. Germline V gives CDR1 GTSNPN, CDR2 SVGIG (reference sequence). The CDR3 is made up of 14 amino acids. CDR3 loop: CAWSLQGGSQPQHF. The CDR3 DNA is TGTGCCTGGAGTTTGCAGGGAGGTAGTCAGCCCCAGCATTTT.

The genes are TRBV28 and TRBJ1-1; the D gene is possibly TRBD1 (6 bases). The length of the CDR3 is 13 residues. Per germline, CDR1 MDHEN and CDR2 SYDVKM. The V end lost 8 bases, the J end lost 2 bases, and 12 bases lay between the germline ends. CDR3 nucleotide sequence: TGTGCCAGCGAACAGGGAGGAAACACTGAAGCTTTCTTT. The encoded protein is CASEQGGNTEAFF.

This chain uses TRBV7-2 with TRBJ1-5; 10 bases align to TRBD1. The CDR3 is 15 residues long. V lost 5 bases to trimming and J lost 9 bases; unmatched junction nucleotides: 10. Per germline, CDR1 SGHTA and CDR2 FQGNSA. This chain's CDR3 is CASSGRQGAELPQHF. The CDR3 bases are TGTGCCAGCAGCGGTCGACAGGGGGCGGAATTGCCCCAGCATTTT. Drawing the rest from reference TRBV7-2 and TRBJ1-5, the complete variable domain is GAGVSQSPSNKVTEKGKDVELRCDPISGHTALYWYRQSLGQGLEFLIYFQGNSAPDKSGLPSDRFSAERTGGSVSTLTIQRTQQEDSAVYLCASSGRQGAELPQHFGDGTRLSIL.

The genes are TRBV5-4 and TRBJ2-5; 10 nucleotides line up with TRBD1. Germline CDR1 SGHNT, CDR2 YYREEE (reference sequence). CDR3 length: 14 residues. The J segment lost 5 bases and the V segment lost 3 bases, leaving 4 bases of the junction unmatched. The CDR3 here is CASSWDRGDETQYF. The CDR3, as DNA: TGTGCCAGCAGCTGGGACAGGGGAGATGAGACCCAGTACTTC.

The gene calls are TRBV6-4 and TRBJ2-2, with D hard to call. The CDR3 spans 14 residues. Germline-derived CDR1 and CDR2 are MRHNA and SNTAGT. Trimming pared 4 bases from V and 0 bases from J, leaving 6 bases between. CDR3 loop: CASSGMSNTGELFF. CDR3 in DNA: TGTGCCAGCAGTGGGATGTCGAACACCGGGGAGCTGTTTTTT.

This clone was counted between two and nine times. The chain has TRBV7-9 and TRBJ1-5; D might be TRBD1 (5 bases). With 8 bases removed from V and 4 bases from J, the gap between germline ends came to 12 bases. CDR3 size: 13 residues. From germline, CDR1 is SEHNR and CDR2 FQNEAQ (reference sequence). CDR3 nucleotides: TGTGCCAGCGGGATGGGGGGTAATCAGCCCCAGCATTTT. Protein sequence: CASGMGGNQPQHF.